The next 9 T cell receptor beta chains were all read from a single sample in a study of post-analysis software for immune sequencing data. Overall study results and limits: With TRBV5-6, TRBV5-1 and TRBV20-1 included, 4 or 5 TRBV segments were more frequent in patients than in controls.

Prepared libraries of TCR beta cDNA carried unique molecular identifiers. TCRdb analysed the PCR reads with MiXCR anew, one entry per CDR3 protein. The sample holds about 760,000 distinct CDR3 sequences, 25% to 30% seen once. Their specific antigens are unknown. The sequenced sample was blood. Every receptor here comes from a girl between 10 and 17 years old with multiple sclerosis.

This clonotype turned up a few times. This chain uses TRBV5-1 with TRBJ2-1, with D possibly TRBD2 on 6 matching bases. The CDR3 consists of 15 residues. Germline V lookup: CDR1 SGHRS, CDR2 YFSETQ. V was pared by 4 bases and J by 5 bases, with 16 bases between. The CDR3 spells CASSPLTRQDNEQFF. The CDR3 DNA reads as TGCGCCAGCAGCCCTCTGACTAGACAAGACAATGAGCAGTTCTTC. Drawing the rest from reference TRBV5-1 and TRBJ2-1, the complete variable domain is KAGVTQTPRYLIKTRGQQVTLSCSPISGHRSVSWYQQTPGQGLQFLFEYFSETQRNKGNFPGRFSGRQFSNSRSEMNVSTLELGDSALYLCASSPLTRQDNEQFFGPGTRLTVL.

J is TRBJ2-4 and V is TRBV6-6, with D maybe TRBD2 (6 bases). The closer fit of TRBJ2-7 to the DNA end suggests the J call may be wrong. Germline V lookup: CDR1 MNHNY, CDR2 SVGAGI (reference sequence). This CDR3 is 12 amino acids long. CDR3 region: CASSDPGDEQYF. CDR3 DNA: TGTGCCAGCAGTGACCCGGGGGACGAGCAGTACTTC.

This clonotype showed up many times. This chain links TRBV5-1 with TRBJ2-3; 9 bases map to TRBD1. The length of the CDR3 is 14 residues. After removal of 3 bases from V and 1 base from J, the junction contained 0 bases not matched to a gene. Germline-derived CDR1 and CDR2 are SGHRS and YFSETQ. CDR3 sequence reads: CASSWTGGTDTQYF. In nucleotides, the CDR3 is TGCGCCAGCAGCTGGACAGGGGGCACAGATACGCAGTATTTT.

This clonotype has only a few counts. The gene calls are TRBV12-3 or TRBV12-4 and TRBJ2-1, with 10 bases lining up with TRBD2. Losses at the gene ends were 2 bases for V and 0 bases for J; bases not matched to a gene: 4. The CDR3 is 17 amino acids. The DNA for the CDR3 is TGTGCCAGCAGTTTATTGGCTAGCGGGAGCTCCTACAATGAGCAGTTCTTC. Amino acid sequence: CASSLLASGSSYNEQFF.

The V gene is TRBV9, the J gene TRBJ2-5; no definite D call. This CDR3 contains 13 residues. Trimming removed 2 bases at V and 1 base at J, with 6 bases between. Germline CDR1 SGDLS, CDR2 YYNGEE. In nucleotides, the CDR3 is TGTGCCAGCAGCGTTGGGTTCCAAGAGACCCAGTACTTC. This sequence encodes CASSVGFQETQYF.

This clonotype turned up a few times. This chain connects TRBV2 to TRBJ2-4; a possible D gene is TRBD2 (6 bases). Trimming pared 7 bases from V and 1 base from J, leaving 23 bases between. In germline, CDR1 is SNHLY, CDR2 FYNNEI. CDR3 length equals 18 residues. CDR3 nucleotides: TGTGCCAGCATTCTTTTGGGGCTAGCGAGCGGGGCCAAAAACATTCAGTACTTC. Translation: CASILLGLASGAKNIQYF.

The rearrangement joins TRBV6-1 to TRBJ1-2; D possibly corresponds to TRBD1 (5 bases). From germline, CDR1 is MNHNS and CDR2 SASEGT. The CDR3 consists of 14 residues. Between the trimmed V and J ends, which lost 4 bases and 8 bases, there was a span of 17 bases. Here the CDR3 reads CASSATTTGGGYTF. CDR3 DNA sequence: TGTGCCAGCAGTGCTACGACAACCGGGGGGGGCTACACCTTC.

This clonotype was seen ten or more times. The chain links TRBV9 to TRBJ2-7; 8 bases line up with TRBD2. CDR3 length equals 15 residues. V lost 0 bases and J lost 0; bases outside the gene matches: 2. CDR1 is SGDLS and CDR2 is YYNGEE in the germline V gene. For the CDR3, the DNA is TGTGCCAGCAGCGTAGACGGGAGGGCCTCCTACGAGCAGTACTTC. Residues: CASSVDGRASYEQYF.

This clonotype was detected only a few times. An end of the junction differs from the germline gene, which may be a read error. The CDR3 spells CAVRRNYGYTF. CDR3 bases: TGTGCCGTCAGGCGGAACTACGGCTACACCTTC. The genes are TRBV6-2 or TRBV6-3 and TRBJ1-2; D unclear. CDR1 and CDR2 from the germline V gene are MNHEY and SVGEGT. The CDR3 contains 11 residues.